Listed here are 21 T cell receptor beta chains from one sample, sequenced in a study of blood T cell repertoires in COVID-19. Assay: immunoSEQ multiplex PCR; the TCRdb copy retains only in-frame clones and omits some. The sample carries about 250,000 clones, about 85% recorded once. The sample consisted of peripheral blood. The receptors derive from a man aged 18 to 35 with active or convalescent COVID-19.

The chain recombines TRBV5-1 with TRBJ2-5, with D possibly being TRBD1 (6 bases). This CDR3 is 13 amino acids long. V was clipped by 2 bases and J by 5 bases, with 10 bases between them. Germline CDR1 is SGHRS and CDR2 is YFSETQ. The CDR3 region is CASSLNRDETQYF. In DNA form, the CDR3 reads TGCGCCAGCAGCTTAAACAGGGACGAGACCCAGTACTTC.

The V call is TRBV7-6, the J call TRBJ2-1, with 8 positions matching TRBD1. Germline CDR1 and CDR2: SGHVS and FNYEAQ. Trimming cost V 5 bases and J 0 bases; bases outside gene matches: 6. This CDR3 comprises 16 residues. CDR3 bases: TGTGCCAGCAGCCTACCCGGGACAGGCTCCTACAATGAGCAGTTCTTC. Encoded protein: CASSLPGTGSYNEQFF.

The chain uses TRBV18 and TRBJ1-2; a possible D gene is TRBD1 (5 bases). Per germline, CDR1 KGHSH and CDR2 LQKENI. This CDR3 contains 15 residues. The ends were cut back, 1 base at V and 8 bases at J, with 17 bases in the middle. The CDR3 loop is CASSPQGTRERGYTF. The DNA for the CDR3 is TGTGCCAGCTCACCACAGGGGACTCGGGAGAGGGGCTACACCTTC.

CDR3 in DNA: TGTGCCAGCAGCCCGGCTAGCGGGAGGGCCCTCGGGGAGACCCAGTACTTC. As protein: CASSPASGRALGETQYF. V and J are TRBV7-2 and TRBJ2-5; 12 nucleotides line up with TRBD2. This CDR3 contains 17 residues. V shed 5 bases, J shed 5 bases, and the junction held 12 bases outside the gene matches. From germline, CDR1 is SGHTA and CDR2 FQGNSA.

J is TRBJ1-2 and V is TRBV7-8; 9 bases match TRBD1. Trimming took 2 bases from V and 2 from J; bases not matched to a gene: 9. Looked up from germline, CDR1 is SGHVS and CDR2 is FQNEAQ. The CDR3 contains 17 residues. CDR3 sequence reads: CASSLLGQGFSNYGYTF. The CDR3 nucleotides are TGTGCCAGCAGCTTACTCGGACAGGGGTTCTCGAACTATGGCTACACCTTC.

The V and J genes are TRBV10-2 and TRBJ1-5; 9 nucleotides line up with TRBD1. After removal of 6 bases from V and 2 bases from J, the junction contained 2 bases not matched to a gene. The CDR3 has 14 residues. The germline V gene encodes CDR1 WSHSY and CDR2 SAAADI. The CDR3 region has the DNA TGCGCCAGCAGGGGACAGGGAGGCAATCAGCCCCAGCATTTT. Residues: CASRGQGGNQPQHF.

The rearrangement uses TRBV11-3 and TRBJ2-5, with 9 bases that match TRBD2. V shed 1 base and J 1 base; nucleotides not matched to a gene: 1. The CDR3 is 15 residues long. CDR1 and CDR2 from the germline V gene are SGHNT and YENEEA. Here the CDR3 DNA reads TGTGCCAGCAGCTTAGGCGGGGGGGTCCAAGAGACCCAGTACTTC. Encoded protein: CASSLGGGVQETQYF.

The chain joins TRBV6-1 to TRBJ2-7; 10 bases line up with TRBD2. Germline-derived CDR1 and CDR2 are MNHNS and SASEGT. The CDR3 length is 14 residues. V trimming: 8 bases; J trimming: 3 bases; junction bases outside the gene matches: 7. CDR3 residues: CASFRTSGIYEQYF. CDR3 DNA sequence: TGTGCCAGCTTTAGGACTAGCGGAATCTACGAGCAGTACTTC.

The chain is built from TRBV3-1 (or the pseudogene TRBV3-2) and TRBJ2-1, with 13 bases fitting TRBD2. This CDR3 contains 16 residues. Germline values: CDR1 LGHDT, CDR2 YNNKEL (reference sequence). The junction had 1 base not matched to a gene; V was cut back by 3 bases and J by 2 bases. CDR3 loop: CASSHGLAGAYNEQFF. The CDR3 coding sequence is TGTGCCAGCAGCCATGGACTAGCGGGAGCCTACAATGAGCAGTTCTTC.

The chain uses TRBV6-6 and TRBJ1-1, with D unclear. The V gene's germline CDR1 is MNHNY and CDR2 SVGAGI (reference sequence). The CDR3 runs to 13 residues. Trimming shortened V by 2 bases and J by 2 bases, and 6 bases separated the two germline ends. CDR3 sequence (DNA): TGTGCCAGCAGTTACGTCAGTAACACTGAAGCTTTCTTT. The encoded protein is CASSYVSNTEAFF.

This sequence joins TRBV7-9 and TRBJ2-7; D might be TRBD1 (5 bases). The V end lost 5 bases, the J end lost 4 bases, and 12 bases lay between the germline ends. Germline assignment: CDR1 SEHNR and CDR2 FQNEAQ (reference sequence). The CDR3 sequence is 13 residues long. The CDR3 DNA follows: TGTGCCAGCAGCCAGGGCGTAAGGTACGAGCAGTACTTC. Protein product: CASSQGVRYEQYF.

The V call is TRBV3-1 (or the pseudogene TRBV3-2), the J call TRBJ2-3, with TRBD2 as a possible D gene (6 bases). This CDR3 is 15 amino acids long. V dropped 4 bases and J dropped 5 bases, with 16 bases sitting between them. The germline gives CDR1 LGHDT, CDR2 YNNKEL (reference sequence). CDR3 coding DNA: TGTGCCAGCAGCCTGGGCGGGATAGGAATAGATACGCAGTATTTT. This codes for CASSLGGIGIDTQYF.

The chain joins TRBV12-5 to TRBJ2-3; TRBD2 matches 9 bases. After removal of 2 bases from V and 8 bases from J, the junction contained 14 bases not matched to a gene. There are 17 residues in the CDR3. Germline loops: CDR1 LGHNT, CDR2 FRNRAP. The CDR3 nucleotides read TGTGCTAGTGGTTTGCTATTAGCGGGGGCCCCACTTGGTACGCAGTATTTT. Its translation: CASGLLLAGAPLGTQYF.

The chain combines TRBV10-3 with TRBJ1-1, with 7 nucleotides matching TRBD1. The V gene's germline CDR1 is ENHRY and CDR2 SYGVKD. The CDR3 has 16 residues. J lost 1 base, V lost 7 bases, and 12 bases had no gene match. The CDR3 DNA is TGTGCCATCAATGTTGGATTAGGGGGCGCGAACACTGAAGCTTTCTTT. Its translation is CAINVGLGGANTEAFF.

The V call is TRBV4-3, the J call TRBJ2-3, with D perhaps matching TRBD2 (5 bases). The CDR3 runs 15 residues. The ends were cut back, 2 bases at V and 0 bases at J, with 9 bases in the middle. Germline loops: CDR1 LGHNA, CDR2 YSLEER. CDR3 loop: CASSQNPGSTDTQYF. In nucleotides, the CDR3 is TGCGCCAGCAGCCAAAACCCGGGGAGCACAGATACGCAGTATTTT.

This chain joins TRBV12-5 and TRBJ1-2; the D is unclear. This CDR3 spans 13 amino acids. Germline V CDR1 and CDR2: LGHNT, FRNRAP. V was trimmed by 6 bases and J by 3 bases, leaving 11 bases between them. Here the CDR3 reads CASGREGHYGYTF. CDR3 nucleotides: TGTGCTAGTGGGAGGGAGGGCCACTATGGCTACACCTTC.

The chain links TRBV19 to TRBJ1-1, with TRBD1 as a possible D gene (5 bases). V was clipped by 7 bases and J by 7 bases, with 10 bases between them. CDR1 is LNHDA and CDR2 is SQIVND in the germline V gene (reference sequence). The CDR3 is made up of 11 amino acids. In DNA form, the CDR3 reads TGTGCCAGTATCATGGGGGGTGAAGCTTTCTTT. Protein sequence: CASIMGGEAFF.

This sequence joins TRBV5-1 and TRBJ2-1; 15 positions match TRBD2. There are 18 residues in the CDR3. V lost 6 bases, J lost 5 bases, and 12 bases stayed unmatched. Per the germline V gene, CDR1 is SGHRS and CDR2 is YFSETQ. The CDR3 DNA follows: TGCGCCAGCACCACCCTAGGACTAGCGGGAGGGCCAGACAATGAGCAGTTCTTC. It codes for CASTTLGLAGGPDNEQFF.

The sample holds a few counts of this clone. The rearrangement joins TRBV6-5 to TRBJ2-5; D remains unclear. Looked up from germline, CDR1 is MNHEY and CDR2 is SVGAGI. Trimming pared 5 bases from V and 4 bases from J, leaving 17 bases between. The CDR3 loop spans 15 amino acids. The CDR3 reads CASSPRFTETETQYF. The CDR3, as DNA: TGTGCCAGCAGTCCCCGGTTCACGGAGACAGAGACCCAGTACTTC.

The chain joins TRBV14 to TRBJ1-6; 11 bases map to TRBD1. Germline V gene lookup returns CDR1 SGHDN and CDR2 FVKESK. V lost 2 bases to trimming and J lost 10 bases; unmatched junction nucleotides: 4. This CDR3 has 15 residues. The CDR3: CASSQRTGGTSPLHF. CDR3 nucleotide sequence: TGTGCCAGCAGCCAACGGACAGGGGGCACGTCACCCCTCCACTTT.

This clone was observed a few times. The chain links TRBV3-1 (or the pseudogene TRBV3-2) to TRBJ1-4, with TRBD1 matching over 10 bases. J gave up 8 bases and V 1 base, and 7 bases lay outside the gene matches. CDR1 is LGHDT, CDR2 YNNKEL, per germline (reference sequence). The length of the CDR3 is 16 residues. CDR3 loop: CASSQGPGQGSEKLFF. The DNA for the CDR3 is TGTGCCAGCAGCCAAGGTCCGGGACAGGGGAGCGAAAAACTGTTTTTT.